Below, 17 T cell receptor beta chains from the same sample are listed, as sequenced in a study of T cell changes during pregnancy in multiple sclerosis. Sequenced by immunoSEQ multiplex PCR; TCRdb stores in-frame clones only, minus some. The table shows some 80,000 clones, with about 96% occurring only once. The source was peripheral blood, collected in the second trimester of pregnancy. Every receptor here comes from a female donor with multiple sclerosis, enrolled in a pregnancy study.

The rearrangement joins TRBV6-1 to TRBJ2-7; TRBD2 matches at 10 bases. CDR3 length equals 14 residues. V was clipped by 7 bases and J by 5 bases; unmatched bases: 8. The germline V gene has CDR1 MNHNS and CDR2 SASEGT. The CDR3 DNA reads TGTGCCAGCATCCTCGGGACTAGCGCCAACGAGCAGTACTTC. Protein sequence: CASILGTSANEQYF.

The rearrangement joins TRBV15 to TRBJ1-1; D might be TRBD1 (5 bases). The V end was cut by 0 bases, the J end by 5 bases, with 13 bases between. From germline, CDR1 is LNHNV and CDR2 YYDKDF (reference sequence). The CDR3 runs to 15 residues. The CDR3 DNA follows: TGTGCCACCAGCAGAGATCTAGGGGCCCAGACTGAAGCTTTCTTT. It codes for CATSRDLGAQTEAFF. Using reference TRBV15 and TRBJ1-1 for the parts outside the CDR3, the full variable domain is DAMVIQNPRYQVTQFGKPVTLSCSQTLNHNVMYWYQQKSSQAPKLLFHYYDKDFNNEADTPDNFQSRRPNTSFCFLDIRSPGLGDTAMYLCATSRDLGAQTEAFFGQGTRLTVV.

CDR3 protein: CATGTGLKNTEAFF. The CDR3 DNA follows: TGTGCCACCGGGACAGGGCTAAAGAACACTGAAGCTTTCTTT. The chain recombines TRBV10-3 with TRBJ1-1; 9 bases align to TRBD1. Germline V CDR1 and CDR2: ENHRY, SYGVKD. This CDR3 is 14 amino acids long. The V and J ends lost 10 bases and 1 base, in that order; junction bases with no gene match: 7.

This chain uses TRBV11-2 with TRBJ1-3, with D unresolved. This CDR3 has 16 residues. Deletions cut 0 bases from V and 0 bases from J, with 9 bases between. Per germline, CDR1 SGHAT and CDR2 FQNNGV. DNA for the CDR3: TGTGCCAGCAGCTTAGACCGTAGTCACTCTGGAAACACCATATATTTT. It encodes CASSLDRSHSGNTIYF.

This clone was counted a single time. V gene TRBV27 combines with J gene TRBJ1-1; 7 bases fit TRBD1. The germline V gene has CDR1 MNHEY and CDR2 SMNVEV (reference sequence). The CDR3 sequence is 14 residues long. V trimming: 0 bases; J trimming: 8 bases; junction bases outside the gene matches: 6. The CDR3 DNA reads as TGTGCCAGCAGTTTATCGGGGACAGAGACAGAAGCTTTCTTT. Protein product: CASSLSGTETEAFF.

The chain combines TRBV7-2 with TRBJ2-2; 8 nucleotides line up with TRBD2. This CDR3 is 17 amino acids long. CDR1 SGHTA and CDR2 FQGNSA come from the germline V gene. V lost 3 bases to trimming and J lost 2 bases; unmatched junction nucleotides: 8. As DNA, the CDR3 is TGTGCCAGCAGCTTGGGCCCAGCGGGAGCCAACACCGGGGAGCTGTTTTTT. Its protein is CASSLGPAGANTGELFF.

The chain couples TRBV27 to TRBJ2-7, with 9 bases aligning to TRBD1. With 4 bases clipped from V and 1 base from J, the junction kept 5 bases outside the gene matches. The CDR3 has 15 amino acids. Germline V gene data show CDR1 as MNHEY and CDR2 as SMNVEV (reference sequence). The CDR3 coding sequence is TGTGCCAGCAGTTCGGGACAGGGCTTGTCCTACGAGCAGTACTTC. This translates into CASSSGQGLSYEQYF.

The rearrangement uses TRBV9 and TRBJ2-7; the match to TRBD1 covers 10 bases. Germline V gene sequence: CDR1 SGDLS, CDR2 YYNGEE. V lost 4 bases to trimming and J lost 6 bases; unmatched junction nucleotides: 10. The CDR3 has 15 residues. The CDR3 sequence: CASSLDDRGQGEQYF. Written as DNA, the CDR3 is TGTGCCAGCAGCCTAGACGACAGGGGGCAGGGCGAGCAGTACTTC.

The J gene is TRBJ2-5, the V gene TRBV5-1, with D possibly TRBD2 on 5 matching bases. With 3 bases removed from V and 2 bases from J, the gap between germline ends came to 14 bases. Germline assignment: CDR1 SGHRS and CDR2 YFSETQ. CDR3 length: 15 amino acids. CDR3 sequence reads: CASSSLAGLQETQYF. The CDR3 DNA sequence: TGCGCCAGCAGCTCCCTGGCGGGCCTACAAGAGACCCAGTACTTC.

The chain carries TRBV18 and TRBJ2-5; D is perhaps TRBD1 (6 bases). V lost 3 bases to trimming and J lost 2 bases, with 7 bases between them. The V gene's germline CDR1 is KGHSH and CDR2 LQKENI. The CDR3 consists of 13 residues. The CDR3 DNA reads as TGTGCCAGCTCACCCGGACAGCAAGAGACCCAGTACTTC. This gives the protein CASSPGQQETQYF.

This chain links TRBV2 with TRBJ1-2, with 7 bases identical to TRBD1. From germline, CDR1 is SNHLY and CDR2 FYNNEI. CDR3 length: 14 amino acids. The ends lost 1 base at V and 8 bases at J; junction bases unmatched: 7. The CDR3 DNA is TGTGCCAGCAGTGAAGTTTCAGGGGGTGGGGGCTACACCTTC. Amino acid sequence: CASSEVSGGGGYTF. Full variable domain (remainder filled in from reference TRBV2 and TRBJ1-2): EPEVTQTPSHQVTQMGQEVILRCVPISNHLYFYWYRQILGQKVEFLVSFYNNEISEKSEIFDDQFSVERPDGSNFTLKIRSTKLEDSAMYFCASSEVSGGGGYTFGSGTRLTVV.

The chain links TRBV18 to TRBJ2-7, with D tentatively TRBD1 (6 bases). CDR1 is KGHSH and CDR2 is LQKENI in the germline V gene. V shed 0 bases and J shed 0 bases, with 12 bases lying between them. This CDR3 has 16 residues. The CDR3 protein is CASSPPDRSRSYEQYF. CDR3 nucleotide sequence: TGTGCCAGCTCACCACCGGACAGATCGCGCTCCTACGAGCAGTACTTC.

The CDR3 nucleotides read TGTGCCTGGGAGCATGGGGGACATCAGAACACTGAAGCTTTCTTT. It codes for CAWEHGGHQNTEAFF. The genes are TRBV30 and TRBJ1-1; possible D gene TRBD1, 6 bases. The CDR3 is 15 residues long. The germline gives CDR1 GTSNPN, CDR2 SVGIG (reference sequence). Trimming took 5 bases from V and 1 from J, leaving 17 bases between them.

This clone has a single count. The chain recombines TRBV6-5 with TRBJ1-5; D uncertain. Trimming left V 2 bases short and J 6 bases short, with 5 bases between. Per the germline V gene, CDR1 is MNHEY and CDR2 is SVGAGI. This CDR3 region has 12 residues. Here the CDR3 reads CASSYPGQPQHF. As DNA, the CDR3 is TGTGCCAGCAGTTACCCGGGTCAGCCCCAGCATTTT.

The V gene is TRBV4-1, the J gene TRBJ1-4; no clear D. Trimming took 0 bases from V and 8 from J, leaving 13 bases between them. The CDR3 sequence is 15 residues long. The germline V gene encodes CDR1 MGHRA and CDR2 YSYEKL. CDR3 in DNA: TGCGCCAGCAGCCAAGATCACACTGGAGGGGAAAAACTGTTTTTT. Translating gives CASSQDHTGGEKLFF.

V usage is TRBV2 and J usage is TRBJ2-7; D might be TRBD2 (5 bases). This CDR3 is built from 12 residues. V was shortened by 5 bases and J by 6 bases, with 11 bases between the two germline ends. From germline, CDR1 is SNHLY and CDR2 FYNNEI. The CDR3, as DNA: TGTGCCAGCAGTCTGTTTCGGGGCGAGCAGTACTTC. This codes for CASSLFRGEQYF.

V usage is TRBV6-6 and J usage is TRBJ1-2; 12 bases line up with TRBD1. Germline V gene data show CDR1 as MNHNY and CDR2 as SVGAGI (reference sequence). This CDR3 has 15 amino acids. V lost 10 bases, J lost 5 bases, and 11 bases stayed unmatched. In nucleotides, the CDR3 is TGTGCCACCGAAACCGGGACAGGGGGCGGTTATGGCTACACCTTC. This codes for CATETGTGGGYGYTF.